The clone carrying this TCR beta chain was observed at least ten times. Antigen unknown. Hyperthyroidism patients were newly diagnosed, had disease duration under 2 months, and were aged 18 to 65 years. Used for diagnoses were clinical symptoms, serum thyroxine and TRAb, thyroid ultrasound and orbital computed tomography. RNA transcripts were the template for amplifying TCR beta CDR3 regions. HTBI primers were the set used in a first-round RT-PCR of the TCR CDR3. TCRdb itself ran the multiplex PCR reads through MiXCR, one entry per CDR3 protein. The sample records 380,000 or so distinct CDR3 sequences, roughly 14% being singletons. V gave up 4 bases and J gave up 2 bases, with 10 bases separating them. CDR1 and CDR2 (germline): SGHRS, YFSETQ. The CDR3 has 14 amino acids. This specimen belongs to a study of T cells in Graves' hyperthyroidism and ophthalmopathy. Study in general: The authors collected peripheral blood at initial diagnosis, before any treatment.

Study conclusions and caveats: Blood also held most thyroid clonotypes expanded beyond 0.001.

Material: blood. The chain recombines TRBV5-1 with TRBJ1-3; D gene unclear. This clonotype was obtained from a man younger than 45 with Graves' hyperthyroidism that later progressed to Graves' ophthalmopathy. The CDR3 loop is CASSLLGPGNTIYF. DNA for the CDR3: TGCGCCAGCAGCCTCCTCGGGCCTGGAAACACCATATATTTT.